These 10 T cell receptor beta chains originate from one sample sequenced in a study of vaccination and CD4 T cells after COVID-19. Treatment in this sample: approximately 11-day PBMC culture with coronavirus spike peptide pools or control peptides (ViraFEST assay). The Oncomine TCR Beta short-read assay was applied to DNA of cultured CD4+ T cells. Using its own MiXCR run on the PCR reads, TCRdb lists one record per CDR3 protein. This sample yields about 20,000 distinct CDR3 sequences, of which 43% are seen a single time; over 2.5% belongs to the top ten. These receptors lack a known antigen. The sample in question was CD4+ T cells from blood, cultured in vitro, obtained after SARS-CoV-2 vaccination. The receptors here all came from a human donor who had recovered from COVID-19.

The table lists this clonotype with a few counts. The genes are TRBV27 and TRBJ2-5, with D perhaps matching TRBD1 (5 bases). V was clipped by 6 bases and J by 2 bases, with 22 bases between them. This CDR3 has 17 residues. The germline V gene encodes CDR1 MNHEY and CDR2 SMNVEV (reference sequence). The CDR3: CASSPRDRTKLQETQYF. The CDR3 DNA follows: TGTGCCAGCAGCCCCAGGGATCGGACCAAACTACAAGAGACCCAGTACTTC.

J is TRBJ2-1 and V is TRBV15; D gene uncertain. Germline V gene sequence: CDR1 LNHNV, CDR2 YYDKDF (reference sequence). The CDR3 has 13 residues. V gave up 0 bases and J gave up 6 bases, with 6 bases separating them. CDR3 coding DNA: TGTGCCACCAGCAGAGACTTAGCCAATGAGCAGTTCTTC. Amino acids: CATSRDLANEQFF.

This sequence joins TRBV7-2 and TRBJ2-3; D may be TRBD2 (5 bases). Trimming took 5 bases from V and 3 from J, leaving 18 bases between them. Germline-derived CDR1 and CDR2 are SGHTA and FQGNSA. The CDR3 loop spans 16 amino acids. Here the CDR3 DNA reads TGTGCCAGCAGCCCAGCCCCCAGGACTGGAACAGATACGCAGTATTTT. Translated, it gives CASSPAPRTGTDTQYF.

The chain recombines TRBV7-9 with TRBJ1-2; D gene ambiguous. The CDR3 contains 13 residues. The V gene lost 7 bases and the J gene lost 4 bases, with 13 bases spanning the gap. The V gene's germline CDR1 is SEHNR and CDR2 FQNEAQ (reference sequence). CDR3 coding DNA: TGTGCCAGCACCCACACAAGCTCCTATGGCTACACCTTC. Its protein product is CASTHTSSYGYTF.

This clonotype has a handful of counts. The chain has TRBV7-2 and TRBJ1-1; perhaps TRBD1 as D (6 bases). The V and J ends lost 3 bases and 6 bases respectively, with 11 bases between them. Per germline, CDR1 SGHTA and CDR2 FQGNSA. The CDR3 contains 13 residues. CDR3 bases: TGTGCCAGCAGCTTCCGCAGGGGCTCTGAAGCTTTCTTT. It yields the protein CASSFRRGSEAFF. The complete variable domain, with remaining parts taken from reference TRBV7-2 and TRBJ1-1, reads GAGVSQSPSNKVTEKGKDVELRCDPISGHTALYWYRQSLGQGLEFLIYFQGNSAPDKSGLPSDRFSAERTGGSVSTLTIQRTQQEDSAVYLCASSFRRGSEAFFGQGTRLTVV.

The chain links TRBV11-1 to TRBJ2-3; 9 positions agree with TRBD1. The length of the CDR3 is 14 residues. Germline V gene sequence: CDR1 SGHAT, CDR2 FQDESV (reference sequence). Trimming removed 5 bases from V and 5 bases from J; junction bases left unmatched: 5. The CDR3 is CASSPRTGEDTQYF. The DNA for the CDR3 is TGTGCCAGCAGCCCAAGGACAGGGGAAGATACGCAGTATTTT.

The chain joins TRBV21-1 to TRBJ1-5; the table gives TRBD1 as D, unverified against the DNA. TRBV21-1 is noted as a pseudogene. CDR3 length equals 15 residues. The CDR3 DNA follows: TGTGCCAGCAGCAAAGGAGGAGCCCCCAATCAGCCCCAGCATTTT. The encoded protein is CASSKGGAPNQPQHF.

V and J are TRBV15 and TRBJ1-4; D is uncertain. Deletions cut 1 base from V and 15 bases from J, with 15 bases between. The CDR3 spans 13 residues. CDR1 is LNHNV, CDR2 YYDKDF, per germline (reference sequence). For the CDR3, the DNA is TGTGCCACCAGCAGAGGCGCTGACGCTCCTTTGTTTTTT. This sequence encodes CATSRGADAPLFF.

Only a few counts were recorded for this clonotype. This chain joins TRBV19 and TRBJ1-1; D unclear. CDR1 LNHDA and CDR2 SQIVND come from the germline V gene (reference sequence). This CDR3 has 15 amino acids. Trimming shortened V by 1 base and J by 0 bases, and 9 bases separated the two germline ends. CDR3 coding DNA: TGTGCCAGTAGTATAGGAACGATCATGAACACTGAAGCTTTCTTT. Its translation is CASSIGTIMNTEAFF.

This clonotype was seen a handful of times. The J gene is TRBJ1-6, the V gene TRBV20-1; D ambiguous. The CDR3 is 14 amino acids. Trimming removed 7 bases from V and 4 bases from J, with 14 bases in between. CDR1 DFQATT and CDR2 SNEGSKA come from the germline V gene (reference sequence). CDR3 sequence: CSVPEPFYNSPLHF. The CDR3 nucleotides are TGCAGTGTCCCCGAGCCCTTTTATAATTCACCCCTCCACTTT.